The clone carrying this T cell receptor beta chain was observed a handful of times. Its matching antigen is unknown. PCR primers comprised 60 Vbeta and 13 Jbeta primers. TCRdb's table, derived via immunoSEQ multiplex PCR, lists solely in-frame clones and lacks some. Among about 37,000 clones listed, 81% were seen once. This sample was taken from a study of cytomegalovirus exposure and HLA in healthy donors. J was trimmed by 2 bases and V by 0 bases; bases with no gene match: 7. The CDR3 spans 18 residues. CDR1 and CDR2 (germline): LNHDA, SQIVND (reference sequence). Whole-study findings and limits: CMV serostatus stood as the only immune exposure information on hand. TRBV6-2, TRBV6-3 and other indistinguishable V segments were excluded. A later analysis found most CMV-associated TCR beta chains apparently HLA-restricted. Per published reports, the classifier diagnosed cytomegalovirus status with high specificity and sensitivity.

V is TRBV19 and J is TRBJ2-4, with 10 bases matching TRBD2. The sequenced sample consisted of PBMCs. The clonotype was recovered from a woman between 35 and 50 years old in good health and CMV-seronegative. This CDR3 reads CASSIDPPSGGTKNIQYF. The CDR3 region has the DNA TGTGCCAGTAGTATAGATCCCCCTAGCGGGGGAACCAAAAACATTCAGTACTTC. Filled out from reference TRBV19 and TRBJ2-4, the complete variable domain reads DGGITQSPKYLFRKEGQNVTLSCEQNLNHDAMYWYRQDPGQGLRLIYYSQIVNDFQKGDIAEGYSVSREKKESFPLTVTSAQKNPTAFYLCASSIDPPSGGTKNIQYFGAGTRLSVL.